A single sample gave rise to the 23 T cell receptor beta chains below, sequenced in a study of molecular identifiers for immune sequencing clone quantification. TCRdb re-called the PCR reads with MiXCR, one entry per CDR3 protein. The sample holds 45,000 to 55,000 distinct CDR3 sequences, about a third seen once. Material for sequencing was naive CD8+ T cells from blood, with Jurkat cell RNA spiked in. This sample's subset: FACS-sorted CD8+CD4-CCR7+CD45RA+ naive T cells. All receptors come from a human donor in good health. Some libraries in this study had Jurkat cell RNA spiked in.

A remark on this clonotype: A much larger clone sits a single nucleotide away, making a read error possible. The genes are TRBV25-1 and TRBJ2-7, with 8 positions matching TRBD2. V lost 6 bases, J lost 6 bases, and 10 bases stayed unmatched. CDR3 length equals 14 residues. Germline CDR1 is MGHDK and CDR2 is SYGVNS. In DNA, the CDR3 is TGTGCCAGCAGGACACCGGGACGGGAGGGCGAGCAGTACTTC. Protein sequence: CASRTPGREGEQYF.

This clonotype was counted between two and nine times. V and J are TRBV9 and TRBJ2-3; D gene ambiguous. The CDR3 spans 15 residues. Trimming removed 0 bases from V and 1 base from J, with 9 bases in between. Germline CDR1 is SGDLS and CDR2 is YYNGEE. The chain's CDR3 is CASSVGAVGTDTQYF. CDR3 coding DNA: TGTGCCAGCAGCGTAGGGGCGGTAGGCACAGATACGCAGTATTTT.

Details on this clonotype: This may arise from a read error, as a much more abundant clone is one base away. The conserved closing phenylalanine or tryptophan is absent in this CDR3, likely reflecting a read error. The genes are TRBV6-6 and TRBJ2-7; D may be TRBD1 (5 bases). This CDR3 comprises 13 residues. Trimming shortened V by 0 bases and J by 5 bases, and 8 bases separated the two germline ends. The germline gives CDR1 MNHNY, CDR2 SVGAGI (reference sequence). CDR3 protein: CASSYSSGNEQYI. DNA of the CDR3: TGTGCCAGCAGTTACTCTTCAGGGAACGAGCAGTACATC.

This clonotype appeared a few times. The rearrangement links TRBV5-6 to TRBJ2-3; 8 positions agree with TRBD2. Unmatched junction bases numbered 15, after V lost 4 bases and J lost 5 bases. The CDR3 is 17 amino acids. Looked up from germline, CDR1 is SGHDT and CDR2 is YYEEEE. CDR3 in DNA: TGTGCCAGCAGCGCATGGGCAAGGGGGACTAGAGTAGATACGCAGTATTTT. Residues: CASSAWARGTRVDTQYF.

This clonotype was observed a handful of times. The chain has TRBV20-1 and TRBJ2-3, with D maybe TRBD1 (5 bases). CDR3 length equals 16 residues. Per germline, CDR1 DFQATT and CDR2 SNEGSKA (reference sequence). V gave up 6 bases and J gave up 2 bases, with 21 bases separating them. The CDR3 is CSARGMASRDTDTQYF. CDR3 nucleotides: TGCAGTGCCCGCGGCATGGCAAGCAGGGACACAGATACGCAGTATTTT.

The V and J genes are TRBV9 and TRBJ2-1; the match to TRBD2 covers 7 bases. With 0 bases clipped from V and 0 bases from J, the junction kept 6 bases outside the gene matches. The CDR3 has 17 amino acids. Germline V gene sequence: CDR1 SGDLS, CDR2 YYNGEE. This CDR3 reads CASSVALAGASYNEQFF. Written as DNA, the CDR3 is TGTGCCAGCAGCGTAGCTCTCGCGGGAGCCTCCTACAATGAGCAGTTCTTC.

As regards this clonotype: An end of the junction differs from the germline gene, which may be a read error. The CDR3 nucleotides are TGCAGCGTTGAGGGAGGTAGCGGGAACACAGATACGCAGCAATTT. This gives the protein CSVEGGSGNTDTQQF. The rearrangement joins TRBV29-1 to TRBJ2-3; 8 nucleotides align to TRBD2. The germline gives CDR1 SQVTM, CDR2 ANQGSEA. This CDR3 region has 15 residues.

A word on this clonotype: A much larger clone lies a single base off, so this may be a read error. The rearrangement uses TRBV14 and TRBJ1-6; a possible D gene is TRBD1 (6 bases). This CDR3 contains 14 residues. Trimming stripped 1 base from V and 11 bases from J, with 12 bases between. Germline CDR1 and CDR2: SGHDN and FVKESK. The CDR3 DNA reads TGTGCCAGCAGCCAAGCCAGGGGAAGGACACCCCTCCACTTT. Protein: CASSQARGRTPLHF.

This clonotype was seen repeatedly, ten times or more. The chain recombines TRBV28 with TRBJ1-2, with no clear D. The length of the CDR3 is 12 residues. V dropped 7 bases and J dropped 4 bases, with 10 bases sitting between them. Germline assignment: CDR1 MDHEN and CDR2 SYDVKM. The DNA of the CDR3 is TGTGCCAGCACCGGCTGGGTCTATGGCTACACCTTC. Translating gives CASTGWVYGYTF.

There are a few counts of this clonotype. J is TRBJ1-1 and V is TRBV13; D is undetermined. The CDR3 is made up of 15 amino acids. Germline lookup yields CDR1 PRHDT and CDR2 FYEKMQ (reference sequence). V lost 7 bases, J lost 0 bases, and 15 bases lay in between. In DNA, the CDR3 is TGTGCCAGCATTCCCGCCGGAGGGATGAACACTGAAGCTTTCTTT. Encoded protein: CASIPAGGMNTEAFF.

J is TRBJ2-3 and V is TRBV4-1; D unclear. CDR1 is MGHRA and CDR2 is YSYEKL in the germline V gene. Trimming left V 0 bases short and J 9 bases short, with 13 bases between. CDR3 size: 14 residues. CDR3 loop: CASSQDNVGWTQYF. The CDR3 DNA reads TGCGCCAGCAGCCAAGATAACGTGGGTTGGACGCAGTATTTT.

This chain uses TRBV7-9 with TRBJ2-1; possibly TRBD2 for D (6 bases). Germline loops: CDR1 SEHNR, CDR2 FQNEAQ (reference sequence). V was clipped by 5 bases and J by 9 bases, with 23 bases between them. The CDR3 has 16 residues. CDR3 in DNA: TGTGCCAGCAGCAGAGGCGGGGTAGCGTGGTTCGGTGAGCAGTTCTTC. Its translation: CASSRGGVAWFGEQFF.

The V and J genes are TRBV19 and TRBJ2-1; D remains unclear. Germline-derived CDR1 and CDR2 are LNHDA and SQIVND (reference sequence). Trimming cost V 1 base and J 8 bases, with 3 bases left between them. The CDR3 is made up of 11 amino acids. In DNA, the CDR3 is TGTGCCAGTAGTATAGGCGATGAGCAGTTCTTC. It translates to CASSIGDEQFF. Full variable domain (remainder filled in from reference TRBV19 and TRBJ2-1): DGGITQSPKYLFRKEGQNVTLSCEQNLNHDAMYWYRQDPGQGLRLIYYSQIVNDFQKGDIAEGYSVSREKKESFPLTVTSAQKNPTAFYLCASSIGDEQFFGPGTRLTVL.

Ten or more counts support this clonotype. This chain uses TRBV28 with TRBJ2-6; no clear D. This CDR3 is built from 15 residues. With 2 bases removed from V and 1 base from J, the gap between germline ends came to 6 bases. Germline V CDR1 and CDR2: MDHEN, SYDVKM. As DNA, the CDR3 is TGTGCCAGCAGTTTACCTCCGTCTGGGGCCAACGTCCTGACTTTC. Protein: CASSLPPSGANVLTF.

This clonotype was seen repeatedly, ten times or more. CDR3 sequence reads: CASSWLHGGAGQPQHF. The DNA of the CDR3 is TGTGCCAGTAGTTGGCTTCATGGGGGGGCCGGTCAGCCCCAGCATTTT. The chain combines TRBV19 with TRBJ1-5, with a tentative D call TRBD1 (6 bases). Germline CDR1 and CDR2: LNHDA and SQIVND (reference sequence). This CDR3 region has 16 residues. Deletions cut 5 bases from V and 6 bases from J, with 20 bases between.

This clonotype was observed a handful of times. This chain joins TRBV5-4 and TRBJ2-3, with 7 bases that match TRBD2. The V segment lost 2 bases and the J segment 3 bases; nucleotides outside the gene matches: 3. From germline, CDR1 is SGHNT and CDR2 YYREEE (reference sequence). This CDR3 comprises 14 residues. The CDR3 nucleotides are TGTGCCAGCAGCTTTGCGGGAGCGACAGATACGCAGTATTTT. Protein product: CASSFAGATDTQYF.

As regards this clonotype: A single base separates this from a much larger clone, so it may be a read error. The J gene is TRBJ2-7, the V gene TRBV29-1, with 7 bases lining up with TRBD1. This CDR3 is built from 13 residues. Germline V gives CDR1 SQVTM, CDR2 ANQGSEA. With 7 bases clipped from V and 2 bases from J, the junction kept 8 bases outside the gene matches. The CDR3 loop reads CSASRDSTYEQYF. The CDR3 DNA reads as TGCAGCGCCTCCCGGGACAGCACCTACGAGCAGTACTTC.

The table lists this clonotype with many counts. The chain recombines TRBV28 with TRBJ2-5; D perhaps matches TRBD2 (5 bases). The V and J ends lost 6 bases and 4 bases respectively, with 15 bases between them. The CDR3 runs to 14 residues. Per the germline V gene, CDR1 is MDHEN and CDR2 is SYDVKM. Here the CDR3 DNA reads TGTGCCAGCAGCCGGCTAGCCCCGCGAGAGACCCAGTACTTC. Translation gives CASSRLAPRETQYF.

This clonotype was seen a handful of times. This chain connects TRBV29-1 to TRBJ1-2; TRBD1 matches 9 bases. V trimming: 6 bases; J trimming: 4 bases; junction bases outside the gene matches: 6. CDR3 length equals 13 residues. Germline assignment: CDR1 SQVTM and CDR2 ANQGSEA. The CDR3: CSVWTGVTYGYTF. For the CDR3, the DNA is TGCAGCGTCTGGACAGGGGTGACCTATGGCTACACCTTC.

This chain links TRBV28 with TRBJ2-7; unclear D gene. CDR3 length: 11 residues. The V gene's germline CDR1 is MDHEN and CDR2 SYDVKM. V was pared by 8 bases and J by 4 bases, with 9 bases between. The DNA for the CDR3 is TGTGCCAGCGCTTATAGATACGAGCAGTACTTC. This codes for CASAYRYEQYF.

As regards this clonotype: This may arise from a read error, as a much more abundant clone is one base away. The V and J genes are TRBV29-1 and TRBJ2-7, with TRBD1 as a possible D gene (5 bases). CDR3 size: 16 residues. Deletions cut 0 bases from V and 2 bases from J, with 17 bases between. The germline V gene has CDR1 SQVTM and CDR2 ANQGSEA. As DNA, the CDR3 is TGCAGCGTTGAAGAATGGAGTTCAGGGAACACCTACGAGCAGTACTTC. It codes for CSVEEWSSGNTYEQYF.

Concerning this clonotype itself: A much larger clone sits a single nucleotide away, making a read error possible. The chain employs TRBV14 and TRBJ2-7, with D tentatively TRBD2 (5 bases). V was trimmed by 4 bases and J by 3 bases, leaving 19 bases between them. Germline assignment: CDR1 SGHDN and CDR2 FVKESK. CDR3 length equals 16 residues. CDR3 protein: CASSPWVGLGVYEQYF. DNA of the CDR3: TGTGCCAGCAGCCCATGGGTCGGACTGGGAGTCTACGAGCAGTACTTC.

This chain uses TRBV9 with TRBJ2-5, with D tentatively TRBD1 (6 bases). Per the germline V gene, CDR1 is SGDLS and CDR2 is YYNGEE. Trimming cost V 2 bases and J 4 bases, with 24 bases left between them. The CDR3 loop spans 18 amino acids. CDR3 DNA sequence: TGTGCCAGCAGCGTTTCGAGTAGTTGGGGGCGGTTTGCAGAGACCCAGTACTTC. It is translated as CASSVSSSWGRFAETQYF.